The rows below give T cell receptor beta chains drawn from one sample of a study of shared clonotypes between healthy human individuals. Repertoires were generated with immunoSEQ multiplex PCR, while TCRdb's copy carries only in-frame clones and drops some. The sample holds 470,000 or so clones, approximately 82% seen once. Sequences were obtained from PBMCs. Receptors were obtained from a woman in her thirties or forties in good health. Some clones in this sample may be carry-over from other donors' samples. The conserved cysteine and the conserved F or W are not part of the CDR3 here. Fields, in order: clone size, V gene, J gene, CDR3 protein. Expanded clones are given a class, and other clones once, few, many or no size at all.

-,TRBV7-2,TRBJ2-7,ASSFRDGPYEQY
-,TRBV6-5,TRBJ2-1,ASSPRQGWGREQF
-,TRBV28,TRBJ1-2,ASSSSGRVFGYT
-,TRBV29-1,TRBJ2-4,SVGDNKNIQY
once,TRBV30,TRBJ1-4,AWSPLGLGEKLF
-,TRBV7-9,TRBJ1-1,ASSGQGNAEAF
once,TRBV7-9,TRBJ2-7,ASSLGSGIGYEQY
-,TRBV15,TRBJ2-1,ATSRTSGTYNEQF
few,TRBV11-3,TRBJ2-2,ASSLGSNTGELF
-,TRBV4-1,TRBJ2-1,ASSYLAGELDEQF
-,TRBV7-8,TRBJ2-7,ASSLRRAIYEQY
-,TRBV7-6,TRBJ1-3,ASSLGQGLSGNTIY
-,TRBV18,TRBJ2-3,ASSPATVSDTQY
-,TRBV30,TRBJ1-4,AWSVIGTVNEKLF
-,TRBV7-3,TRBJ2-2,ASSFLADQNTGELF
-,TRBV18,-,ASSPTTDYEQY
-,TRBV7-3,TRBJ2-1,ASSLSAGSGNEQF
-,TRBV7-6,TRBJ2-2,ASGRGNTGELF
-,TRBV6-5,TRBJ1-3,ASSPDREAGNTIY
-,TRBV27,TRBJ1-1,AIGRRDRVKAGAEAF
few,TRBV6-1,TRBJ2-3,ASTLPSGRGDTQY
few,TRBV10-2,TRBJ2-7,ASRDLAGVSYEQY
-,TRBV9,TRBJ2-7,ASSVETGEGYEQY
-,TRBV7-3,TRBJ1-3,ASSLNSGNSGNTIY
-,TRBV15,TRBJ2-1,ATSRVAWNEQF
-,TRBV27,TRBJ2-1,ASGSWSRGPGDEQF
few,TRBV30,TRBJ2-7,AWSVRREPHEQY
-,TRBV30,TRBJ2-7,ATAGVYRGAYEQY
once,TRBV28,TRBJ1-5,ASINGRMGSNQPQH
-,TRBV19,TRBJ1-2,ASSMGREFYGYT
-,TRBV18,TRBJ2-1,ASSPTRDSNEQF
-,TRBV15,TRBJ2-3,ATTRKSGTADTQY
-,TRBV11-2,TRBJ2-1,ASRGLAGGPVFYNEQF
-,TRBV4-2,TRBJ2-5,ASSQVGIQETQY
-,TRBV6-5,TRBJ2-7,ASSYQTGGRYEQY
-,TRBV9,TRBJ1-4,ASSPRTGDEKLF